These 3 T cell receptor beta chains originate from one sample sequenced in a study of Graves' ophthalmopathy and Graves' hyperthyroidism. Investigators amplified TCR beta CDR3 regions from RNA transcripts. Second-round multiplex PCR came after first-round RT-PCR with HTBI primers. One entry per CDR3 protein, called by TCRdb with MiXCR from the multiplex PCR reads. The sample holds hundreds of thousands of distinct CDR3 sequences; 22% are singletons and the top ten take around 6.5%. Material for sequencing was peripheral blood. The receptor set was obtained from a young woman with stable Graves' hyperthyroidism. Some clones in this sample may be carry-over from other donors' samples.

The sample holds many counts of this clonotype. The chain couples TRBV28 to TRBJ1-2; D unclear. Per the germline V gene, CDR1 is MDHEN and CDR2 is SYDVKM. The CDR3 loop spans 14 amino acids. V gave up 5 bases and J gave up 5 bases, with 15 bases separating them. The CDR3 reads CASSPLGGQYGYTF. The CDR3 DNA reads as TGTGCCAGCAGTCCCTTGGGAGGGCAATATGGCTACACCTTC.

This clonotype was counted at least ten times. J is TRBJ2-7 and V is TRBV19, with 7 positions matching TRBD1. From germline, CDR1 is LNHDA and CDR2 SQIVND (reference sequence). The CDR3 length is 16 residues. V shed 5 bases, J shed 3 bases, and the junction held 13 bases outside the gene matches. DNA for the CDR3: TGTGCCAGTAGTCCTGGGACAGTGTGGTTTAGCTACGAGCAGTACTTC. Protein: CASSPGTVWFSYEQYF.

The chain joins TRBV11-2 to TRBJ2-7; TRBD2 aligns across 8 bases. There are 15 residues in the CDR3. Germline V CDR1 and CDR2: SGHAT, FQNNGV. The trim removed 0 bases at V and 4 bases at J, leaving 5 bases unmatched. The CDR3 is CASSLDNGRVYEQYF. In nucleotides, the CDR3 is TGTGCCAGCAGCTTAGACAACGGGAGGGTTTACGAGCAGTACTTC. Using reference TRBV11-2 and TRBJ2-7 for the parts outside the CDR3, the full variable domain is EAGVAQSPRYKIIEKRQSVAFWCNPISGHATLYWYQQILGQGPKLLIQFQNNGVVDDSQLPKDRFSAERLKGVDSTLKIQPAKLEDSAVYLCASSLDNGRVYEQYFGPGTRLTVT.